The rows below give T cell receptor beta chains drawn from one sample of a study of blood T cell repertoires in COVID-19. Generated by immunoSEQ multiplex PCR, the TCRdb table keeps only in-frame clones and is missing some. This sample has some 160,000 clones, with about 82% found just once. The specimen sequenced was PBMCs or T cells enriched from blood (not recorded which). These receptors were obtained from a woman in her 40s who had recovered from COVID-19. Each CDR3 is given with its conserved first and last residue. Fields, in order: V gene, CDR3 length, J gene, CDR3 protein.

>TRBV12-3/TRBV12-4|13|TRBJ1-1
CASSLQGNTEAFF
>TRBV27|14|TRBJ2-7
CASSPWTGSVEQYF
>TRBV29-1|13|TRBJ1-2
CSVPWGGNYGYTF
>TRBV7-9|16|TRBJ2-3
CASSPAGTSTSVTQYF
>TRBV27|14|TRBJ2-1
CASSSASAYNEQFF
>TRBV2|16|TRBJ1-5
CASSEWAGTSNQPQHF
>TRBV14|16|TRBJ2-7
CASSPPGSGVIYEQYF
>TRBV4-1|13|TRBJ1-1
CASRGQLNTEAFF
>TRBV7-8|17|TRBJ2-5
CASSPRPTSGSGKTQYF
>TRBV19|14|TRBJ2-5
CASSMGDSQETQYF
>TRBV9|17|TRBJ2-3
CASSNRLERGGTDTQYF
>TRBV20-1|11|TRBJ1-2
CSSDRVYGYTF
>TRBV4-2|14|TRBJ1-1
CASSQEVSNTEAFF
>TRBV30|13|TRBJ1-1
CALQGYMNTEAFF
>TRBV4-1|16|TRBJ2-7
CASSQEVGQGANEQYF
>TRBV25-1|13|TRBJ1-2
CASSPTPGYGYTF
>TRBV7-8|15|TRBJ2-1
CASSQGLALYNEQFF
>TRBV2|15|TRBJ1-4
CASSERGQPNEKLFF
>TRBV2|13|TRBJ1-1
CASSEGMNTEAFF
>TRBV15|14|TRBJ1-5
CATSTDREIQPQHF
>TRBV5-1|15|TRBJ2-1
CASSPVAGNYNEQFF
>TRBV1|16|TRBJ2-5
CTSSPKLAGGPETQYF
>TRBV7-9|15|TRBJ2-3
CASSLLAGLTDTQYF
>TRBV5-1|18|TRBJ2-3
CASSGGTSGRWSTDTQYF
>TRBV21-1|14|TRBJ2-7
CASIPRRVVGEQYF
>TRBV30|13|TRBJ2-2
CAWNAGDTGELFF
>TRBV5-6|12|TRBJ2-7
CASSSSSYEQYF
>TRBV3-1/TRBV3-2|13|TRBJ1-2
CASSQHRGQGYTF
>TRBV12-3/TRBV12-4|13|TRBJ1-5
CASSFSRAAGQHF
>TRBV6-5|13|TRBJ2-7
CASSYGAGSEQYF
>TRBV27|14|TRBJ1-6
CASKERINNSPLHF
>TRBV9|15|TRBJ2-1
CASSGGDRSYNEQFF
>TRBV19|13|TRBJ1-6
CASSISTNGHLHF
>TRBV6-2/TRBV6-3|14|TRBJ1-1
CASSYQKLNTEAFF
>TRBV6-5|14|TRBJ2-4
CASRNRGAENIQYF
>TRBV11-2|15|TRBJ2-1
CASSFTLAGTNEQFF
>TRBV6-5|15|TRBJ2-2
CASSPLWEMTGELFF
>TRBV2|11|TRBJ2-7
CASLTTDEQYF
>TRBV7-3|16|TRBJ2-2
CASSLNGGGNTGELFF
>TRBV19|15|TRBJ1-1
CASSIPGGRSTEAFF
>TRBV7-3|11|TRBJ2-1
CASSLGNEQFF
>TRBV9|16|TRBJ1-2
CASSVAPLEKSYGYTF
>TRBV5-4|16|TRBJ2-7
CASSDGGTAGLYEQYF
>TRBV18|14|TRBJ2-5
CASSPGGEVETQYF
>TRBV4-1|15|TRBJ2-7
CASSQQASGSYEQYF
>TRBV13|18|TRBJ1-1
CASSLRTRGQGRNTEAFF
>TRBV10-3|15|TRBJ1-1
CAISESTGGGTEAFF
>TRBV5-1|13|TRBJ2-1
CASSFSGDNEQFF
>TRBV12-3/TRBV12-4|13|TRBJ2-5
CASSFPGKETQYF
>TRBV9|16|TRBJ1-1
CASSVAFIGGNTEAFF
>TRBV3-1/TRBV3-2|15|TRBJ1-5
CASSQDRAENQPQHF
>TRBV28|16|TRBJ1-6
CASSLPLTGGDSPLHF
>TRBV4-1|15|TRBJ1-4
CASSRLAGTGGLLFF
>TRBV29-1|13|TRBJ2-1
CSVAHRLVGEQFF
>TRBV19|14|TRBJ1-4
CASSQGTTNEKLFF
>TRBV4-1|14|TRBJ2-3
CASSQVPFSDTQYF
>TRBV11-2|12|TRBJ2-7
CASSSSGYEQYF
>TRBV3-1/TRBV3-2|14|TRBJ1-1
CASSQRLQNTEAFF
>TRBV7-9|19|TRBJ2-1
CASSPTLAGGLISYNEQFF